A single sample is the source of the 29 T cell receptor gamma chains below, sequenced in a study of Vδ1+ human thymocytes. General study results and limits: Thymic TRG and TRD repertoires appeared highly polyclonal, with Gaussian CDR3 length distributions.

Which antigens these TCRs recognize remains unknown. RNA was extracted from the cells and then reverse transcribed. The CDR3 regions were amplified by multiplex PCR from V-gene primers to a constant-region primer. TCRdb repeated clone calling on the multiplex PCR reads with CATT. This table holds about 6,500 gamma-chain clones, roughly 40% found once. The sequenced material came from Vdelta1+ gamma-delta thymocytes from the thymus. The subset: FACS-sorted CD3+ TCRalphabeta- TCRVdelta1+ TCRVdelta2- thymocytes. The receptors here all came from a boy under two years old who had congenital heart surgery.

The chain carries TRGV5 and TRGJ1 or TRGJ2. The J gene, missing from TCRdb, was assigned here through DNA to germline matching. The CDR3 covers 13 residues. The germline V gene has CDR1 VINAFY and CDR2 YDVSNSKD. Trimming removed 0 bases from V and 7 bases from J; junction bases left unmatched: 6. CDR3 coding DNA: TGTGCCACCTGGGACAGGCGGGAGTATAAGAAACTCTTT. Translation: CATWDRREYKKLF.

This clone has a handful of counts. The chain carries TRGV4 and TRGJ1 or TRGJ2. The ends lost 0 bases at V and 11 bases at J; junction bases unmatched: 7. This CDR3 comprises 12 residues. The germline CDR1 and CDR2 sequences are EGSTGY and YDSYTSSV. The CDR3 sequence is CATWDGVGEKLF. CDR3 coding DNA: TGTGCCACCTGGGATGGGGTAGGGGAGAAACTCTTT.

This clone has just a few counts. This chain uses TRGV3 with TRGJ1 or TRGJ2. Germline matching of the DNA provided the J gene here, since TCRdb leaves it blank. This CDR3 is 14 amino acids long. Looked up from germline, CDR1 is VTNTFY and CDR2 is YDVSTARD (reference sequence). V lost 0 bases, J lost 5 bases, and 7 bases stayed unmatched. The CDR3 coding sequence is TGTGCCACCTGGGACAGGCCATCGGATTATAAGAAACTCTTT. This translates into CATWDRPSDYKKLF.

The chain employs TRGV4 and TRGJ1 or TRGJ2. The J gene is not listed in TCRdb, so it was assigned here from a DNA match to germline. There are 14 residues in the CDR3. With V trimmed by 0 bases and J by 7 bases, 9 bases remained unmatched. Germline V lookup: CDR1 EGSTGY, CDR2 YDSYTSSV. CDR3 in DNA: TGTGCCACCTGGGATGGGAAGATCGGCTATAAGAAACTCTTT. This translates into CATWDGKIGYKKLF.

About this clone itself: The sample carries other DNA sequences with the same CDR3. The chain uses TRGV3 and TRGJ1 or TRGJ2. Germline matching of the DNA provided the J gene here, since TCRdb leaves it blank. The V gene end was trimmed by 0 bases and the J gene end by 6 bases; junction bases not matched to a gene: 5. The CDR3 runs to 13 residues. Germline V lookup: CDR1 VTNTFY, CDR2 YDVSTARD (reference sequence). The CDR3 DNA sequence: TGTGCCACCTGGGACAGGCCGATTTATAAGAAACTCTTT. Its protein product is CATWDRPIYKKLF.

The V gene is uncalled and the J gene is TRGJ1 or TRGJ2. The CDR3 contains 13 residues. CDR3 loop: CATLDGPRYKKLF. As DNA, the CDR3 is TGTGCCACCTTGGACGGGCCGAGGTATAAGAAACTCTTT.

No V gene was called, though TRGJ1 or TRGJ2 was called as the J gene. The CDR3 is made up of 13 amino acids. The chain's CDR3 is CALWEPNYYKKLF. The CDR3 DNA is TGTGCCTTGTGGGAGCCCAATTATTATAAGAAACTCTTT.

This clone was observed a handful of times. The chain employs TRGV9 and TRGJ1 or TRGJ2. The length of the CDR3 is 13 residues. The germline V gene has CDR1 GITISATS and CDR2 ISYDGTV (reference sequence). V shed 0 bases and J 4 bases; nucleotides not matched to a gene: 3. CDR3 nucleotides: TGTGCCTTGTGGGAGGTGCAATATTATAAGAAACTCTTT. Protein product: CALWEVQYYKKLF.

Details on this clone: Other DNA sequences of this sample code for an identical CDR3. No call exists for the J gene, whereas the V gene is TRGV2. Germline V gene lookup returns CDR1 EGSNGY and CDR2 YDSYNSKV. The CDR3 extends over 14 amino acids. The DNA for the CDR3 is TGTGCCACCTGGGACGACCCCTCCATCTATAAGAAACTCTTC. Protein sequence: CATWDDPSIYKKLF.

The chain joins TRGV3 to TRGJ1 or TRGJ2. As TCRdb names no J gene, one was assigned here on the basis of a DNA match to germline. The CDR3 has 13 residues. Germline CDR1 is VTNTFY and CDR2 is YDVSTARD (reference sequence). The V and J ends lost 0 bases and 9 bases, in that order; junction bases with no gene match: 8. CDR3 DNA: TGTGCCACCTGGGACAGGCCCAGGTCTAAGAAACTCTTT. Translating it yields CATWDRPRSKKLF.

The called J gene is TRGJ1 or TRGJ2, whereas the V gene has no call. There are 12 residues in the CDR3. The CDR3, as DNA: TGTGCCACCTGGGAGTATAGTTATAAGAAACTCTTT. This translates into CATWEYSYKKLF.

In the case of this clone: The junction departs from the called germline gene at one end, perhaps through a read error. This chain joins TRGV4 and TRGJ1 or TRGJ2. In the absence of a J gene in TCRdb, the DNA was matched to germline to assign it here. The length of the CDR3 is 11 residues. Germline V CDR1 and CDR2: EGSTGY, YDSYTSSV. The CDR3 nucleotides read TGTGCCTCCTGGTATGGTAAGAAGAAACTCTTT. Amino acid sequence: CASWYGKKKLF.

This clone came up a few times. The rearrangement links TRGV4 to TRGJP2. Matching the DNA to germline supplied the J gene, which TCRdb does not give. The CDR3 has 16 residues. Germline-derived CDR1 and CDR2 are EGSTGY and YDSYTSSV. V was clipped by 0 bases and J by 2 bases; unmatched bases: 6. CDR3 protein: CATWDGPSSSDWIKTF. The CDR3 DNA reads TGTGCCACCTGGGATGGGCCTTCCAGTAGTGATTGGATCAAGACGTTT.

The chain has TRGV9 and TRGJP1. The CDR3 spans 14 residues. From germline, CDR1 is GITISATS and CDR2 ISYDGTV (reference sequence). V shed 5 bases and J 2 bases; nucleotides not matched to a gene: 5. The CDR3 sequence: CALWVRTTGWFKIF. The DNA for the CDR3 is TGTGCCTTGTGGGTCAGGACCACTGGTTGGTTCAAGATATTT.

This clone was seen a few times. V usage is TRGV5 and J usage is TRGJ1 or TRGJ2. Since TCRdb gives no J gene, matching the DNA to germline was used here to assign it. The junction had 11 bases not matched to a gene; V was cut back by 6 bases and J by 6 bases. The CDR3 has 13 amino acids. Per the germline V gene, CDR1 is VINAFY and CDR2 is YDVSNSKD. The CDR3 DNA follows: TGTGCCACCTGGCCCAATCGGGGTTATAAGAAACTCTTT. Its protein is CATWPNRGYKKLF.

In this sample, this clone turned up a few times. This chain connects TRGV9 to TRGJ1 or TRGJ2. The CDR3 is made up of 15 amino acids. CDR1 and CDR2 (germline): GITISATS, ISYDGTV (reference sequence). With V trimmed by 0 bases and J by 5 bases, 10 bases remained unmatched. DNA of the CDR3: TGTGCCTTGTGGGAGGTGCATTTGGATAATTATAAGAAACTCTTT. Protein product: CALWEVHLDNYKKLF.

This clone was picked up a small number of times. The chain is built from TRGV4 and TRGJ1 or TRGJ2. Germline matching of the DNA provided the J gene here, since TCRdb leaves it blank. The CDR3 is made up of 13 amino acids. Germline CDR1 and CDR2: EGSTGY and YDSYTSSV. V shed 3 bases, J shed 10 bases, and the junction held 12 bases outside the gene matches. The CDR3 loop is CATWDPYLLKKLF. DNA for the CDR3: TGTGCCACCTGGGATCCGTACCTTTTAAAGAAACTCTTT.

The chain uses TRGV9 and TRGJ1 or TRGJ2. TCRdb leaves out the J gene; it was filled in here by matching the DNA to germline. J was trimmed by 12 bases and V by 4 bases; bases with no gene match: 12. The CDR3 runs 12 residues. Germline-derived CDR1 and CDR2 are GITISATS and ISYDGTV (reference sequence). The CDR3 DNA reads TGTGCCTTGTGGGACCCGTCTCGTCCGAAACTCTTT. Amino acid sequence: CALWDPSRPKLF.

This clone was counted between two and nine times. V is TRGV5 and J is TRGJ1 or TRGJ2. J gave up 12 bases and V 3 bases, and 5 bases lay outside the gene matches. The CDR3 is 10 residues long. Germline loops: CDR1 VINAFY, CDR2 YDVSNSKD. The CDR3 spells CATWDRWKLF. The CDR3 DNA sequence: TGTGCCACCTGGGACCGCTGGAAACTCTTT.

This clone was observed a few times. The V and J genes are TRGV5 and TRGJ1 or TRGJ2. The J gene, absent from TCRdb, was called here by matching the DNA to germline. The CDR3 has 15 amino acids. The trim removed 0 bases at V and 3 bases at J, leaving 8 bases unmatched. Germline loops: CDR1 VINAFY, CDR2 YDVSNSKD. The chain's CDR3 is CATWDRPSGYYKKLF. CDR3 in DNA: TGTGCCACCTGGGACAGGCCCTCGGGTTATTATAAGAAACTCTTT.

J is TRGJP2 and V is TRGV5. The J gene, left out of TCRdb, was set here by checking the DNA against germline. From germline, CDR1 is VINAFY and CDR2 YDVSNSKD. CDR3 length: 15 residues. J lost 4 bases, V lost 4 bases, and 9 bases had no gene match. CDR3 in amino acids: CATWETPLSDWIKTF. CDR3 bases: TGTGCCACCTGGGAAACCCCCCTTAGTGATTGGATCAAGACGTTT.

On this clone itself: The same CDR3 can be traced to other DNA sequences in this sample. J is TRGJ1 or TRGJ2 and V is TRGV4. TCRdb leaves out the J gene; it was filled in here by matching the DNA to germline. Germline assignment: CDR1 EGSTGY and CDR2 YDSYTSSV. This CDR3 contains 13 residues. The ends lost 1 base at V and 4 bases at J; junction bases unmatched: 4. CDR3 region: CATWDGAYYKKLF. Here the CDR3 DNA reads TGTGCCACCTGGGATGGCGCCTATTATAAGAAACTCTTT.

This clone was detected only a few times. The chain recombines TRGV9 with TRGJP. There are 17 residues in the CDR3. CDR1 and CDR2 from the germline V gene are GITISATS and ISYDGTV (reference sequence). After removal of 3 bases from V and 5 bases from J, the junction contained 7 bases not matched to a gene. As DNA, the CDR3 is TGTGCCTTGTGGGAGCCCGAAGAAGAGTTGGGCAAAAAAATCAAGGTATTT. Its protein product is CALWEPEEELGKKIKVF.

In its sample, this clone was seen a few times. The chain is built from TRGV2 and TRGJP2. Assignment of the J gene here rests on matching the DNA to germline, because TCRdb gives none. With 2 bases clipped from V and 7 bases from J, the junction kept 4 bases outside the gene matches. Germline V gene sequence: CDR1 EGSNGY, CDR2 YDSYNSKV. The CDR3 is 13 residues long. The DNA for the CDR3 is TGTGCCACCTGGGACGACCTTGATTGGATCAAGACGTTT. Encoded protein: CATWDDLDWIKTF.

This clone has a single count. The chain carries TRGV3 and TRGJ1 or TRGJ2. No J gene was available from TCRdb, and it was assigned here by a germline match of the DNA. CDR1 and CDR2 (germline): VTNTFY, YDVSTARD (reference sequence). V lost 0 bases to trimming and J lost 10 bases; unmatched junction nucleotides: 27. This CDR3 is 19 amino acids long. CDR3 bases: TGTGCCACCTGGGACAGGCCCGGCAAGACCAAGGCAAACGGGGACAAGAAACTCTTT. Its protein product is CATWDRPGKTKANGDKKLF.

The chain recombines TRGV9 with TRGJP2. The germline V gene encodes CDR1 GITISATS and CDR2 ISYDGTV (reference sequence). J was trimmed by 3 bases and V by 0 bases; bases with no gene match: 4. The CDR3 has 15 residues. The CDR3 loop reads CALWEVRGSDWIKTF. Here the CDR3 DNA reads TGTGCCTTGTGGGAGGTGCGAGGTAGTGATTGGATCAAGACGTTT.

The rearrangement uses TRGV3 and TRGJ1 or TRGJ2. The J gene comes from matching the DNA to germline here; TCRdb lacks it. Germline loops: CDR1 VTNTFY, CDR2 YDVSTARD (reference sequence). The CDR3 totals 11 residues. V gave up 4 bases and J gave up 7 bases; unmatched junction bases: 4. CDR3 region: CATWERYKKLF. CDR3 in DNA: TGTGCCACCTGGGAGAGGTATAAGAAACTCTTT.

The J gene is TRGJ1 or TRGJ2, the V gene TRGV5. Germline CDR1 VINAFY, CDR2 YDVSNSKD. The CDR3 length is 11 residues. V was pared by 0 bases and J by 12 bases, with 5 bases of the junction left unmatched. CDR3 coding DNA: TGTGCCACCTGGGACAGGGGGAGGAAACTCTTT. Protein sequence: CATWDRGRKLF.

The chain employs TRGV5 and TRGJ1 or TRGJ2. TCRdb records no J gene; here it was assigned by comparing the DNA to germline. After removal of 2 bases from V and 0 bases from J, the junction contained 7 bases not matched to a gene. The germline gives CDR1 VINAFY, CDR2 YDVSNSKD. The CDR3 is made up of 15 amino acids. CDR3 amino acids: CATWDNKGNYYKKLF. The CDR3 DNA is TGTGCCACCTGGGACAATAAAGGGAATTATTATAAGAAACTCTTT.